This T cell receptor (beta chain) was captured in a study of T cell responses to AZD1222 COVID-19 vaccine. Study-wide results and caveats: It was only five to seven AZD1222 recipients who were seropositive at baseline. Unmutated variant regions reportedly attract nearly half of all spike-specific TCRs. White British donors predominated, females outnumbered males, and clonal diversity was possibly underestimated. Breadth and depth of Spike-specific TCRs rose after two AZD1222 doses.

Per the germline V gene, CDR1 is SGHRS and CDR2 is YFSETQ. J gave up 6 bases and V 3 bases, and 11 bases lay outside the gene matches. The CDR3 covers 16 residues. Worth noting for this clone: Its antigen is unknown.

The assay was immunoSEQ multiplex PCR, and TCRdb's table has in-frame clones only and misses some. The repertoire includes approximately 110,000 clones, under 90% of them detected once, and about 4.1% sits in the top ten. This chain joins TRBV5-1 and TRBJ2-2; TRBD2 aligns across 7 bases. The source of this sequence is an adult in good health. The source was peripheral blood, collected on day 0 of AZD1222 vaccination. This CDR3 reads CASSSSSGSSPGELFF. Written as DNA, the CDR3 is TGCGCCAGCAGCTCTTCTAGCGGAAGCAGTCCCGGGGAGCTGTTTTTT.